Described below is a single TCR beta chain sequence and its context. The antigen remains undetermined. These data come from a study of blood T cells in healthy people across ages. J lost 8 bases, V lost 4 bases, and 13 bases had no gene match. The CDR3 is 15 amino acids. Germline V lookup: CDR1 SQVTM, CDR2 ANQGSEA. Together with a sample-barcoded 5' primer, a J-beta primer mix was included in a second PCR lasting roughly 6 to 12 cycles. Each cDNA molecule, via a template-switch adaptor with 12 random nucleotides, was tagged. Each CDR3 protein is one row after TCRdb ran MiXCR on the 5' RACE reads. The sample has roughly 1,300,000 distinct CDR3 sequences; around 59% are singletons. Study results and caveats: More naive CD4+ cells and higher diversity were found in long-lived than in aged donors.

The V call is TRBV29-1, the J call TRBJ1-4, with TRBD1 identical over 7 bases. This clonotype originated in a man aged 18 to 29 in good health. The sample consisted of blood. CDR3 loop: CSVAPLGTGEEKLFF. The CDR3 nucleotides read TGCAGCGTTGCTCCCCTGGGAACAGGGGAAGAAAAACTGTTTTTT.